This TCR beta chain was captured by sequencing in a study of shared T cell receptors in the human thymus (dated by TCRdb to the early 2020s). Describing the broader study: The study examined how the human thymus generates shared, self-reactive T-cell receptor alpha chains.

The library came from the immunoSEQ multiplex PCR assay. TCRdb took over this immuneACCESS table, retaining in-frame rearrangements with V and J assigned. Such tables are incomplete; in checked studies, under half of the missing clones stem from an unresolved V gene, and the remainder is unexplained. The sample table lists under 700,000 clones, approximately 78% of them with a count of one. The ten largest clones add up to 0.013% of the sample. This clone was seen more than once but under ten times. The antigen this receptor binds is unknown. The sample holds no much larger clone one base away, and base qualities are not on file. This sample was also put to use in a study of human thymus T cells. The second paper further reports: Donors were immunologically healthy infants undergoing open corrective cardiac surgery for congenital heart defects in Finland. The thymus tissue came from surgical resects taken out during corrective cardiac surgery. Biased V and J gene segment usage appeared to be present in both thymic and peripheral blood repertoires. The related research reported highly overlapping thymic TCR repertoires among unrelated individuals. The study described the TCR alpha and beta repertoires in roughly 8 infant thymus samples and a few matching peripheral blood samples. The infant donors were roughly 6 to 244 days old, and the cohort included five or six males and a couple of females. Thymocytes were freed from the tissue by mechanical means and kept at -70 degrees C as pellets of roughly 8.5-31 million cells. A QIAsymphony instrument was used to extract genomic DNA from frozen cell pellets. TCRB and TCRAD loci were amplified from a standardized quantity of quality-controlled genomic DNA using the immunoSEQ multiplex PCR assay. The amplicons spanned the V(D)J region and were long enough to cover the CDR3 and allow V and J genes to be identified. Amplicon sequencing was performed on an Illumina platform through the commercial immunoSEQ service. Primer bias and sequencing errors were corrected as previously described, and TCRAD and TCRB were defined on the basis of the IMGT database. immunoSEQ Analyzer 3.0 and VDJTools were used for repertoire analysis, which covered basic statistics, V/J segment usage, diversity estimates, rarefaction and pairwise overlap. To estimate diversity, the Chao1, ChaoE, Efron-Thisted, Shannon and inverse Simpson indices were applied, and diversity was also estimated on datasets down-sampled to the smallest sample. Repertoire overlap was assessed by strict matching of CDR3 nucleotide sequence, V gene and J gene, and clustering was done by Jaccard-based multidimensional scaling. On average, thymus samples gave roughly 740,000 unique TCRB clonotypes, whereas blood samples gave 75,000 to 95,000.

The sequence derives from a boy in the first two years of life with a congenital heart defect. Donor details come from another sample of the same person, matched by shared clones. Sequences were obtained from thymocytes.

The encoded CDR3 is CASSWGGENTEAFF. The DNA reads as follows: TGTGCCAGCAGCTGGGGAGGGGAGAACACTGAAGCTTTCTTT. The rearrangement joined TRBV7-2 to TRBJ1-1, with TRBD1 as a weak D call on 5 bases. The V end loses 4 bases and the J end loses 1 base, and a stretch of 10 bases separates them. CDR1 SGHTA and CDR2 FQGNSA were looked up in the germline V gene. The CDR3 spans 14 residues, from the cysteine through the phenylalanine. The entry retains the CDR3 DNA only, 42 bases that are in frame from base 1.